The present T cell receptor beta chain was sequenced within a study of shared clonotypes between healthy human individuals. Overall study context: The study used three CD4 naive, three CD4 memory, two CD8 naive and one CD8 memory plate per donor. Study-level findings and limits: Clonotype sharing among donors likely depends on sequencing depth.

Assay execution took place at the deep level. The table came from immunoSEQ multiplex PCR; TCRdb's copy has only in-frame clones and leaves some out. The table lists roughly 760,000 clones, around 74% of them singletons. Concerning this clone: Its antigen remains unidentified.

This CDR3 has 12 amino acids. Germline CDR1 and CDR2: SGHAT and FQNNGV. The V gene lost 4 bases and the J gene lost 8 bases, with 11 bases spanning the gap. The sequence came from a woman aged 30 to 39 in good health. The V and J genes are TRBV11-2 and TRBJ1-2, with unresolved D. Source material: memory CD4+ T cells sorted from blood. Subset denoted: CD45RA-negative fraction. In nucleotides, the CDR3 is TGTGCCAGCAGCTCAATGGAGGGCGGCTACACCTTC. The encoded protein is CASSSMEGGYTF.